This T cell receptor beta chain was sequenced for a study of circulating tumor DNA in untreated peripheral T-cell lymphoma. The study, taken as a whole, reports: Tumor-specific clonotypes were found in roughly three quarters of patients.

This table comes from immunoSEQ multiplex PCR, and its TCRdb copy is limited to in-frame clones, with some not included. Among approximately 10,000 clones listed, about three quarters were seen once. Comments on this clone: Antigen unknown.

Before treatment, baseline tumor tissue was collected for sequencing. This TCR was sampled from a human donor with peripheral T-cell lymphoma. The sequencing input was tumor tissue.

CDR3 DNA: TGTGCCAGCAGGAAGGGGAACCATGAGCAGTTCTTC. This translates into CASRKGNHEQFF. The chain employs TRBV9 and TRBJ2-1; the D gene is possibly TRBD1 (5 bases). CDR3 length: 12 amino acids. The V gene lost 5 bases and the J gene lost 8 bases, with 11 bases spanning the gap. Germline V lookup: CDR1 SGDLS, CDR2 YYNGEE.